Listed below are T cell receptor beta chains from one sample, sequenced in a study of CD8 T cells in ankylosing spondylitis. TCRdb reprocessed the 5' RACE reads via MiXCR and lists one record per CDR3 protein. This table has 200,000 to 300,000 distinct CDR3 sequences, more than 20% appearing once. The source material was blood, either unsorted or a sorted T cell fraction (not recorded which). These receptors all come from a male donor with ankylosing spondylitis or in good health (not recorded which). Both conserved end residues are part of each CDR3. The D gene is left open where the match is weak. A clone size is listed for some rows: how often the clone was seen (once, few, many), or a class if it is expanded.

>TRBV20-1|.|.|TRBJ2-3
CIWSQGPGFTDTQYF
TGCATCTGGAGCCAGGGACCGGGGTTCACAGATACGCAGTATTTT
>TRBV2|once|.|TRBJ2-7
CASSDYRADYEQYF
TGTGCCAGCAGTGACTACCGCGCAGACTACGAGCAGTACTTC
>TRBV7-2|.|TRBD1|TRBJ1-5
CASSLGAGGDQPQHF
TGTGCCAGCAGCTTAGGGGCAGGGGGGGATCAGCCCCAGCATTTT
>TRBV21-1|.|.|TRBJ2-7
CASSDRNEQYF
TGTGCCAGCAGCGACCGAAACGAGCAGTACTTC
>TRBV3-1|.|TRBD2|TRBJ2-7
CAFSLRTSGGAGDYEQYF
TGTGCCTTCAGCCTACGGACTAGCGGGGGGGCCGGGGACTACGAGCAGTACTTC
>TRBV12-3/TRBV12-4|.|.|TRBJ1-3
CASQSSGNTIYF
TGTGCCAGCCAGAGCTCTGGAAACACCATATATTTT
>TRBV20-1|few|.|TRBJ1-1
CSATQGGHEAFF
TGCAGTGCTACCCAGGGAGGGCATGAAGCTTTCTTT
>TRBV20-1|few|TRBD1|TRBJ2-3
CSARGPGQGADTQYF
TGCAGTGCTAGAGGGCCGGGACAGGGGGCAGATACGCAGTATTTT
>TRBV7-2|.|.|TRBJ2-1
CASSPRGRALYNEQFF
TGTGCCAGCAGCCCGAGGGGCAGGGCCCTCTACAATGAGCAGTTCTTC
>TRBV10-1|many|.|TRBJ2-1
CASSEGGGSADEQFF
TGCGCCAGCAGTGAGGGGGGTGGTTCGGCCGATGAGCAGTTCTTC
>TRBV11-2|few|.|TRBJ2-5
CASTGHLQETQYF
TGTGCCAGCACGGGACACCTCCAAGAGACCCAGTACTTC
>TRBV10-2|.|.|TRBJ2-1
CATWNGGYNEQFF
TGCGCCACCTGGAACGGGGGATACAATGAGCAGTTCTTC
>TRBV7-2|.|.|TRBJ2-7
CASSLAVPGADEQYF
TGTGCCAGCAGCTTAGCGGTCCCAGGGGCAGACGAGCAGTACTTC
>TRBV12-3/TRBV12-4|many|.|TRBJ2-1
CASSLVNYNEQFF
TGTGCCAGCAGTTTGGTCAACTACAATGAGCAGTTCTTC
>TRBV12-3/TRBV12-4|few|.|TRBJ2-2
CASSLRAAYTGELFF
TGTGCCAGCAGTTTACGCGCAGCCTACACCGGGGAGCTGTTTTTT
>TRBV4-1|.|TRBD2|TRBJ2-3
CASSPMGGTDTQYF
TGCGCCAGCAGCCCAATGGGAGGGACAGATACGCAGTATTTT
>TRBV20-1|.|TRBD1|TRBJ2-7
CSAQGGTGGSYEQYF
TGCAGTGCTCAGGGAGGGACAGGGGGCTCGTACGAGCAGTACTTC
>TRBV12-3/TRBV12-4|many|.|TRBJ2-1
CASSIVGNEQFF
TGTGCCAGCAGTATTGTGGGTAATGAGCAGTTCTTC
>TRBV27|.|.|TRBJ2-7
CASSLDQAPVGEQYF
TGTGCCAGCAGTTTAGATCAAGCTCCGGTGGGAGAGCAGTACTTC
>TRBV4-1|.|.|TRBJ2-5
CASSQEAGRETQYF
TGCGCCAGCAGCCAAGAGGCCGGACGCGAGACCCAGTACTTC
>TRBV18|.|.|TRBJ2-5
CASSPLTGQETQYF
TGTGCCAGCTCACCATTAACAGGTCAAGAGACCCAGTACTTC
>TRBV13|few|.|TRBJ2-7
CASSLQGFEQYF
TGTGCCAGCAGCTTACAGGGGTTCGAGCAGTACTTC
>TRBV10-3|.|TRBD2|TRBJ2-7
CAISESLAGNEQYF
TGTGCCATCAGTGAGTCCCTAGCGGGGAACGAGCAGTACTTC
>TRBV29-1|.|TRBD1|TRBJ2-7
CSVARQDRGLYEQYF
TGCAGCGTTGCACGCCAGGACAGGGGGCTCTACGAGCAGTACTTC
>TRBV12-3/TRBV12-4|few|.|TRBJ1-1
CASSLGVPGLGFTEAFF
TGTGCCAGCAGTTTAGGCGTTCCAGGGTTAGGGTTCACTGAAGCTTTCTTT
>TRBV20-1|many|TRBD2|TRBJ2-3
CSARGQAGGTDTQYF
TGCAGTGCTAGAGGTCAAGCGGGGGGCACAGATACGCAGTATTTT
>TRBV20-1|many|TRBD1|TRBJ2-7
CSASPQGAQGYEQYF
TGCAGTGCTAGCCCACAGGGGGCCCAAGGCTACGAGCAGTACTTC
>TRBV28|few|.|TRBJ1-6
CASMGGGMVSYNSPLHF
TGTGCCAGCATGGGAGGGGGAATGGTTTCCTATAATTCACCCCTCCACTTT
>TRBV20-1|.|TRBD1|TRBJ2-7
CSAQGATNTYEQYF
TGCAGTGCCCAGGGGGCCACCAATACCTACGAGCAGTACTTC
>TRBV20-1|.|.|TRBJ1-6
CSARHVSGVPNSPLHF
TGCAGTGCTAGACACGTCTCCGGGGTACCAAATTCACCCCTCCACTTT
>TRBV3-1|.|TRBD1|TRBJ2-5
CASSLTGTAPIRETQYF
TGTGCCAGCAGCCTAACCGGGACAGCGCCCATACGAGAGACCCAGTACTTC
>TRBV5-1|many|.|TRBJ2-3
CASSPRQTDTQYF
TGCGCCAGCAGCCCACGACAGACAGATACGCAGTATTTT
>TRBV7-9|many|TRBD1|TRBJ2-1
CASTYPGARGNEQFF
TGTGCCAGCACCTACCCCGGAGCCAGGGGGAATGAGCAGTTCTTC
>TRBV5-1|many|.|TRBJ2-5
CASSLEGWAPQETQYF
TGCGCCAGCAGCTTGGAGGGGTGGGCCCCACAAGAGACCCAGTACTTC
>TRBV12-3/TRBV12-4|few|TRBD1|TRBJ2-7
CASRRTGGRDEQYF
TGTGCCAGCAGGCGGACAGGGGGCCGGGACGAGCAGTACTTC
>TRBV6-5|.|.|TRBJ2-4
CASSYPGSGIQYF
TGTGCCAGCAGTTACCCCGGGTCCGGCATTCAGTACTTC
>TRBV6-5|once|TRBD2|TRBJ2-7
CASSSSGLPYEQYF
TGTGCCAGCAGTTCGTCGGGACTACCCTACGAGCAGTACTTC
>TRBV12-5|.|TRBD1|TRBJ1-2
CASGPGQGGRYGYTF
TGTGCTAGTGGACCGGGACAGGGGGGGCGATATGGCTACACCTTC
>TRBV11-2|many|TRBD1|TRBJ1-1
CASSPTTGGVEAFF
TGTGCCAGCAGCCCGACCACAGGGGGCGTTGAAGCTTTCTTT
>TRBV7-9|once|.|TRBJ2-5
CASSLGRGTETQYF
TGTGCCAGCAGCTTAGGAAGAGGGACGGAGACCCAGTACTTC
>TRBV10-1|few|.|TRBJ2-1
CARVAYNEQFF
TGCGCCAGGGTAGCCTACAATGAGCAGTTCTTC
>TRBV12-3/TRBV12-4|many|TRBD1|TRBJ1-2
CASSSRDRGLEGYTF
TGTGCCAGCAGTTCCCGGGACAGGGGGCTAGAGGGCTACACCTTC
>TRBV20-1|.|.|TRBJ2-5
CSATHSARANQETQYF
TGCAGTGCTACACACTCCGCTCGGGCGAACCAAGAGACCCAGTACTTC
>TRBV4-1|.|TRBD2|TRBJ2-5
CASSQTGGMETQYF
TGCGCCAGCAGCCAAACCGGGGGGATGGAGACCCAGTACTTC
>TRBV29-1|few|TRBD1|TRBJ2-5
CSVYRGSRETQYF
TGCAGCGTTTACAGGGGGTCCCGGGAGACCCAGTACTTC
>TRBV7-9|many|TRBD2|TRBJ2-3
CASSLATGGTDTQYF
TGTGCCAGCAGCTTAGCGACGGGGGGGACAGATACGCAGTATTTT
>TRBV19|many|TRBD1|TRBJ2-3
CASRELGTGGTRTDTQYF
TGTGCCAGTAGGGAACTTGGGACAGGGGGAACACGCACAGATACGCAGTATTTT
>TRBV4-2|.|.|TRBJ2-3
CASSQGQSADTQYF
TGTGCCAGCAGCCAAGGACAGTCCGCAGATACGCAGTATTTT
>TRBV6-1|few|.|TRBJ1-5
CASSEEVVFNQPQHF
TGTGCCAGCAGTGAAGAAGTGGTTTTCAATCAGCCCCAGCATTTT
>TRBV20-1|.|TRBD2|TRBJ2-7
CSAEKPGLGAHEQYF
TGCAGTGCTGAGAAACCGGGACTAGGGGCTCACGAGCAGTACTTC
>TRBV12-3/TRBV12-4|few|.|TRBJ1-5
CASSLEFHQPQHF
TGTGCCAGCAGTTTAGAGTTTCACCAGCCCCAGCATTTT
>TRBV7-9|.|.|TRBJ2-5
CASSGTRGPRDETQYF
TGTGCCAGCAGCGGTACGCGGGGACCGCGGGACGAGACCCAGTACTTC
>TRBV15|.|TRBD2|TRBJ2-2
CATSRSLAGGILELFF
TGTGCCACCAGCAGATCACTAGCGGGGGGGATCTTGGAGCTGTTTTTT
>TRBV11-2|once|.|TRBJ2-7
CASSLGLAPAYEQYF
TGTGCCAGCAGCTTAGGACTGGCGCCGGCCTACGAGCAGTACTTC
>TRBV29-1|many|.|TRBJ1-1
CSVSGPRMATEAFF
TGCAGCGTTTCAGGTCCCCGGATGGCCACTGAAGCTTTCTTT
>TRBV2|once|.|TRBJ2-1
CASSDTFYSYNEQFF
TGTGCCAGCAGTGACACCTTCTACTCCTACAATGAGCAGTTCTTC